This T cell receptor (beta chain) came from a study of blood T cell repertoires in COVID-19. Study-level background: Specimens from acute and convalescent COVID-19 originated in the United States, Italy and Spain.

The CDR3 covers 14 residues. J gave up 7 bases and V 5 bases, and 6 bases lay outside the gene matches. Per germline, CDR1 LNHDA and CDR2 SQIVND (reference sequence). How the authors handled the data: Estimated nucleated cell counts came from reference gene primer amplification. Measured with immunoSEQ multiplex PCR; TCRdb has only the in-frame clones, and not every one. V, J and clone size are taken as reported in that table, and D and trimming were inferred from the DNA itself. The profile covers more than 85,000 clones, with approximately 82% appearing a single time and around 4% taken by the ten largest.

The clonotype comes from a woman older than 75 with acute or convalescent COVID-19. Sequencing input: peripheral blood. The chain has TRBV19 and TRBJ1-2, with TRBD1 matching over 11 bases. The CDR3: CASSRDRGTRGYTF. The DNA of the CDR3 is TGTGCCAGTAGTCGGGACAGGGGGACTCGTGGCTACACCTTC.